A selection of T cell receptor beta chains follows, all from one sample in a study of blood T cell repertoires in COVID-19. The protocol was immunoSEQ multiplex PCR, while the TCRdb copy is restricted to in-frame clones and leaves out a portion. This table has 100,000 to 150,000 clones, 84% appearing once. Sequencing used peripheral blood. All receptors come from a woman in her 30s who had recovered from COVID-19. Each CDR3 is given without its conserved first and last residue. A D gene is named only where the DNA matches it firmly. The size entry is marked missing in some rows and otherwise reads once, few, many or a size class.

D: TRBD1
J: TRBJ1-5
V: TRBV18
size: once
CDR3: ASSPRQGLGQPQH

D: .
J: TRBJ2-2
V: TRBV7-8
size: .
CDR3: ASSPGTGELF

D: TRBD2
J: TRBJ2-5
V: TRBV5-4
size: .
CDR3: ASSLAGRGRGETQY

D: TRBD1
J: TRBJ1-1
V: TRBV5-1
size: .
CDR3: ASSLQGDTEAF

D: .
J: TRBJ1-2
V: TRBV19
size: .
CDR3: ASSTSKGRYT

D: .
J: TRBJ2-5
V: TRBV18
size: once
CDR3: ASSPTTTSETQY

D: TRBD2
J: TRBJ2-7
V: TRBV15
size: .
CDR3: ATSRAGGVPYEQY

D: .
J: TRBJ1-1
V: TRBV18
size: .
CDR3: ASSPQRFGGPDEAF

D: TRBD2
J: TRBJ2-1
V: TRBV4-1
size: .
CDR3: ASSQLLMLAGNEQF

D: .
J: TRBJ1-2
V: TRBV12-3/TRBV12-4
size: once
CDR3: ASTLDSGYGYT

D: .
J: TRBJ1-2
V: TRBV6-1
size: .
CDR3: ASSETGHEGSGYT

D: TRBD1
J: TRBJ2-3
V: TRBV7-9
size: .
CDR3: ASSAGTGVSTDTQY

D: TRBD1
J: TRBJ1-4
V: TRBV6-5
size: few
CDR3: ASGDRVREKLF

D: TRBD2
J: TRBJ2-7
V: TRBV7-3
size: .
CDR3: ASSLTGTSAHEQY

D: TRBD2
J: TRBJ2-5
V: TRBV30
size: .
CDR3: AWGRLSGGADETQY